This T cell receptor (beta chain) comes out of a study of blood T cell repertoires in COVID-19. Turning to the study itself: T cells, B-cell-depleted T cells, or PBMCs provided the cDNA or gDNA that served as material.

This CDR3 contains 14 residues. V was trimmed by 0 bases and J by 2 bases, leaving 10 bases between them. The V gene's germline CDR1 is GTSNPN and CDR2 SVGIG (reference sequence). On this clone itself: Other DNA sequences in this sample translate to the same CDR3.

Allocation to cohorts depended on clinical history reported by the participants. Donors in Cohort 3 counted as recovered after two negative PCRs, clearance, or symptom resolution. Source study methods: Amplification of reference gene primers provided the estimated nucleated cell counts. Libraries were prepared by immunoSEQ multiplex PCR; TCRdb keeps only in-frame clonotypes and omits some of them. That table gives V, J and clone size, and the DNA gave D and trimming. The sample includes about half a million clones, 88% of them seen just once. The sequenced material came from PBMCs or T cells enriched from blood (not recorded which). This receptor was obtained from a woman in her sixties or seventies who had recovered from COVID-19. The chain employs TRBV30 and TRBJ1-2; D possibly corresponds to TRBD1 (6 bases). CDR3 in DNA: TGTGCCTGGAGTGTAGGAACAGGGAACTATGGCTACACCTTC. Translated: CAWSVGTGNYGYTF.